This T cell receptor (beta chain) was observed in a study of Ad26.COV2.S vaccination and SARS-CoV-2 variants. About the research overall: It was the COV1001 Ad26.COV2.S trial arm that included the donor. Into the muscle, Ad26.COV2.S was dosed once or twice, 56 days apart.

Repertoires were generated with immunoSEQ multiplex PCR, while TCRdb's copy carries only in-frame clones and drops some. The sample shows hundreds of thousands of clones, around 92% of them seen only once. CDR1 is GTSNPN, CDR2 SVGIG, per germline (reference sequence). This CDR3 comprises 12 residues. V was pared by 0 bases and J by 7 bases, with 7 bases between. Treatment reported: approximately 18 received Ad26.COV2.S at low or high dose, single or two shots; 5 received placebo; per-sample allocation not given. After the first vaccine or placebo injection, samples were drawn on day 63. Boston provided a donor who was an adult aged 18-55 years. Its platform was an Ad26 vector, and its expressed antigen was Wuhan-strain SARS-CoV-2 spike.

The source of this sequence is a person aged 18-60 years who received the Ad26.COV2.S COVID-19 vaccine or a placebo. The J gene is TRBJ2-1, the V gene TRBV30; no firm D call. The material sequenced was peripheral blood, taken in a trial of Ad26.COV2.S vaccine versus placebo. In DNA, the CDR3 is TGTGCCTGGAGTGTACTCGAGAATGAGCAGTTCTTC. Its protein product is CAWSVLENEQFF. Looking up the rest from reference TRBV30 and TRBJ2-1 gives the full variable domain: SQTIHQWPATLVQPVGSPLSLECTVEGTSNPNLYWYRQAAGRGLQLLFYSVGIGQISSEVPQNLSASRPQDRQFILSSKKLLLSDSGFYLCAWSVLENEQFFGPGTRLTVL.